This T cell receptor beta chain was obtained from a study of cytomegalovirus exposure and HLA in healthy donors. This clone was seen a handful of times. 13 Jbeta primers and 60 Vbeta primers were used for the PCR. Clones were read by immunoSEQ multiplex PCR, and TCRdb kept only the in-frame ones, dropping some. The table records over 75,000 clones, less than 9.5% of them present only once. CDR3 size: 16 residues. Trimming removed 2 bases from V and 1 base from J; junction bases left unmatched: 3. Germline CDR1 reads LGHNA; CDR2 reads YNFKEQ. The V gene is TRBV4-2, the J gene TRBJ2-2, with 8 bases fitting TRBD1. The receptor was derived from a man between 45 and 60 years old in good health and CMV-seropositive. Sequenced sample: PBMCs. CDR3 loop: CASSQQGALNTGELFF. Written as DNA, the CDR3 is TGTGCCAGCAGCCAACAGGGGGCCTTGAACACCGGGGAGCTGTTTTTT.